The clone carrying this TCR beta chain was seen only a few times. Its matching antigen is unknown. This sample stems from a study of cytomegalovirus exposure and HLA in healthy donors. Study-wide results and limits: Investigators reported fewer than 200 TCR beta chains as tied to cytomegalovirus.

This PCR relied on a set of 60 Vbeta primers and 13 Jbeta primers. Clones were read by immunoSEQ multiplex PCR, and TCRdb kept only the in-frame ones, dropping some. The sample carries 200,000 to 250,000 clones, approximately 78% recorded once. Trimming at V came to 5 bases and at J to 7 bases, leaving 12 bases not matched to a gene. Per germline, CDR1 MNHNY and CDR2 SVGAGI (reference sequence). The CDR3 is 16 amino acids. Material: PBMCs. This TCR derives from a middle-aged woman in good health and CMV-seronegative. The chain has TRBV6-6 and TRBJ2-2; 8 nucleotides line up with TRBD1. DNA for the CDR3: TGTGCCAGCAGTCGACCGGGACAGGTTGGAGGCGGGGAGCTGTTTTTT. It is translated as CASSRPGQVGGGELFF.